One and the same sample provided the 22 T cell receptor beta chains below, sequenced in a study of blood T cell repertoires in COVID-19. The data were produced by immunoSEQ multiplex PCR, yet TCRdb's version contains in-frame clones alone and is incomplete. The sample records some 220,000 clones, over 90% being singletons. Material for sequencing was peripheral blood. The receptors here all came from a man aged 25-45 years with COVID-19, enrolled during active disease.

This clone was recorded only once. This chain links TRBV4-1 with TRBJ2-1, with TRBD1 matching 7 bases. Germline V gives CDR1 MGHRA, CDR2 YSYEKL. V lost 3 bases to trimming and J lost 4 bases; unmatched junction nucleotides: 12. This CDR3 contains 17 residues. The CDR3 loop reads CASSQGRQGKKYNEQFF. Here the CDR3 DNA reads TGCGCCAGCAGCCAGGGTAGACAGGGAAAGAAGTACAATGAGCAGTTCTTC.

The rearrangement joins TRBV19 to TRBJ1-1; a weak D match, TRBD1 (6 bases). Germline V gene sequence: CDR1 LNHDA, CDR2 SQIVND (reference sequence). The V gene lost 3 bases and the J gene lost 10 bases, with 24 bases spanning the gap. This CDR3 is built from 16 residues. This CDR3 is CASSIGERLGARTAFF. The CDR3 DNA follows: TGTGCCAGTAGTATTGGTGAACGATTGGGGGCCCGCACAGCTTTCTTT.

This clone has more than one count but fewer than ten. The chain joins TRBV9 to TRBJ1-1; the D gene is possibly TRBD1 (5 bases). Germline CDR1 and CDR2: SGDLS and YYNGEE. The CDR3 runs 15 residues. V was cut by 6 bases and J by 1 base, with 16 bases left in between. For the CDR3, the DNA is TGTGCCAGCACCCTAGGGGTGGGAAAGAACACTGAAGCTTTCTTT. It encodes CASTLGVGKNTEAFF.

The V gene is TRBV27, the J gene TRBJ1-6, with TRBD1 as a possible D gene (5 bases). Trimming stripped 5 bases from V and 6 bases from J, with 17 bases between. In germline, CDR1 is MNHEY, CDR2 SMNVEV (reference sequence). This CDR3 is 16 amino acids long. The CDR3 region is CASSPLIGDGNSPLHF. In DNA, the CDR3 is TGTGCCAGCAGTCCCCTCATAGGGGATGGTAATTCACCCCTCCACTTT.

V and J are TRBV7-6 and TRBJ1-5; D possibly corresponds to TRBD1 (5 bases). Germline CDR1 SGHVS, CDR2 FNYEAQ. V gave up 1 base and J gave up 3 bases, with 16 bases separating them. The CDR3 runs to 17 residues. CDR3: CASSLESRGRDNQPQHF. The CDR3 region has the DNA TGTGCCAGCAGCTTAGAATCTCGAGGCAGGGACAATCAGCCCCAGCATTTT. Complete variable domain (other parts from reference TRBV7-6 and TRBJ1-5): GAGVSQSPRYKVTKRGQDVALRCDPISGHVSLYWYRQALGQGPEFLTYFNYEAQQDKSGLPNDRFSAERPEGSISTLTIQRTEQRDSAMYRCASSLESRGRDNQPQHFGDGTRLSIL.

The chain recombines TRBV21-1 with TRBJ2-5; the D segment call TRBD1 is taken from the table without a DNA check. TRBV21-1 is marked as a pseudogene. This CDR3 spans 16 amino acids. In nucleotides, the CDR3 is TGTGCCAGCAGCCGAACCCGGGACAGGGGTATGGAGACCCAGTACTTC. This translates into CASSRTRDRGMETQYF.

The chain carries TRBV5-1 and TRBJ2-2; 10 positions match TRBD1. The CDR3 has 16 residues. The J segment lost 1 base and the V segment lost 4 bases, leaving 4 bases of the junction unmatched. The germline gives CDR1 SGHRS, CDR2 YFSETQ. The CDR3 sequence is CASSPRTGGNTGELFF. Here the CDR3 DNA reads TGCGCCAGCAGCCCCCGGACAGGGGGGAACACCGGGGAGCTGTTTTTT.

The gene calls are TRBV4-1 and TRBJ2-5, with TRBD2 matching over 8 bases. Per the germline V gene, CDR1 is MGHRA and CDR2 is YSYEKL. CDR3 length: 14 residues. V gave up 6 bases and J gave up 4 bases; unmatched junction bases: 7. The CDR3 loop is CASSYGGAAETQYF. DNA for the CDR3: TGCGCCAGCAGTTACGGGGGGGCCGCAGAGACCCAGTACTTC.

The V and J genes are TRBV19 and TRBJ2-3; D perhaps matches TRBD2 (6 bases). The CDR3 runs to 16 residues. Germline V gene data show CDR1 as LNHDA and CDR2 as SQIVND (reference sequence). Trimming cost V 5 bases and J 4 bases, with 19 bases left between them. CDR3: CASSSGLAKVADTQYF. The DNA of the CDR3 is TGTGCCAGTAGTTCTGGTCTAGCGAAGGTAGCAGATACGCAGTATTTT.

This rearrangement joins TRBV29-1 to TRBJ1-2, with TRBD1 as a possible D gene (6 bases). CDR1 is SQVTM and CDR2 is ANQGSEA in the germline V gene. The ends were cut back, 0 bases at V and 7 bases at J, with 15 bases in the middle. The CDR3 totals 14 residues. Here the CDR3 reads CSVEERGGGRGYTF. The CDR3 nucleotides are TGCAGCGTTGAAGAACGTGGGGGCGGACGTGGCTACACCTTC.

CDR3 loop: CASSVTSENTDTQYF. DNA of the CDR3: TGCGCCAGCAGTGTGACTAGCGAGAACACAGATACGCAGTATTTT. The rearrangement links TRBV10-2 to TRBJ2-3; 8 positions agree with TRBD2. Germline CDR1 WSHSY, CDR2 SAAADI. The CDR3 covers 15 residues. Trimming at V came to 4 bases and at J to 2 bases, leaving 5 bases not matched to a gene.

This rearrangement joins TRBV9 to TRBJ1-2, with D maybe TRBD1 (5 bases). V was shortened by 4 bases and J by 2 bases, with 18 bases between the two germline ends. The CDR3 covers 16 residues. Germline V gene data show CDR1 as SGDLS and CDR2 as YYNGEE. CDR3 protein: CASSPGPGGRNYGYTF. In nucleotides, the CDR3 is TGTGCCAGCAGCCCGGGACCAGGCGGGAGGAACTATGGCTACACCTTC.

The chain links TRBV7-2 to TRBJ2-3; 9 bases are shared with TRBD2. Germline CDR1 SGHTA, CDR2 FQGNSA. V trimming: 5 bases; J trimming: 4 bases; junction bases outside the gene matches: 7. This CDR3 is 15 amino acids long. CDR3 loop: CASSRTSDRADTQYF. The CDR3 DNA reads as TGTGCCAGCAGCCGGACTAGCGACCGGGCAGATACGCAGTATTTT.

This chain links TRBV5-1 with TRBJ2-5; TRBD2 matches 7 bases. Germline CDR1 SGHRS, CDR2 YFSETQ. V lost 4 bases, J lost 4 bases, and 7 bases stayed unmatched. There are 14 residues in the CDR3. The CDR3 here is CASSLLAGPETQYF. The CDR3 nucleotides are TGCGCCAGCAGCCTATTAGCGGGCCCAGAGACCCAGTACTTC.

The chain uses TRBV11-2 and TRBJ2-3; D call uncertain. V gave up 0 bases and J gave up 2 bases, with 3 bases separating them. In germline, CDR1 is SGHAT, CDR2 FQNNGV. The CDR3 sequence is 13 residues long. CDR3 protein: CASSLDLTDTQYF. As DNA, the CDR3 is TGTGCCAGCAGCTTAGATCTCACAGATACGCAGTATTTT.

The chain employs TRBV10-2 and TRBJ1-2, with D possibly being TRBD1 (6 bases). V shed 4 bases and J shed 1 base, with 19 bases lying between them. Germline V gene sequence: CDR1 WSHSY, CDR2 SAAADI. The CDR3 loop spans 17 amino acids. DNA of the CDR3: TGCGCCAGCAGTGGGGGGGGCCCTGGACAGAGTAACTATGGCTACACCTTC. This encodes CASSGGGPGQSNYGYTF.

V gene TRBV5-1 combines with J gene TRBJ1-1, with 7 bases that match TRBD1. Trimming cost V 4 bases and J 2 bases; bases outside gene matches: 8. This CDR3 is built from 15 residues. Germline CDR1 is SGHRS and CDR2 is YFSETQ. The CDR3 spells CASSDDRAGNTEAFF. The CDR3 nucleotides read TGCGCCAGCAGCGACGACAGGGCTGGAAACACTGAAGCTTTCTTT.

V gene TRBV2 combines with J gene TRBJ2-1; perhaps TRBD1 as D (6 bases). CDR3 length equals 15 residues. CDR1 is SNHLY and CDR2 is FYNNEI in the germline V gene. The V end was cut by 8 bases, the J end by 4 bases, with 18 bases between. CDR3 sequence: CASPAAPQGYNEQFF. The CDR3 DNA reads TGTGCCAGCCCTGCAGCCCCTCAGGGGTACAATGAGCAGTTCTTC.

The gene calls are TRBV9 and TRBJ2-5; 8 nucleotides agree with TRBD2. The J segment lost 5 bases and the V segment lost 3 bases, leaving 9 bases of the junction unmatched. From germline, CDR1 is SGDLS and CDR2 YYNGEE. The length of the CDR3 is 15 residues. The CDR3 sequence: CASSGLLAAMETQYF. CDR3 coding DNA: TGTGCCAGCAGCGGATTACTAGCGGCCATGGAGACCCAGTACTTC.

The gene calls are TRBV4-1 and TRBJ2-5; perhaps TRBD2 as D (6 bases). Germline V lookup: CDR1 MGHRA, CDR2 YSYEKL. Trimming took 5 bases from V and 9 from J, leaving 19 bases between them. The CDR3 has 14 amino acids. CDR3 amino acids: CASSYGLPARAQYF. The DNA of the CDR3 is TGCGCCAGCAGCTACGGACTACCAGCAAGGGCCCAGTACTTC.

The V call is TRBV10-3, the J call TRBJ1-1; 7 nucleotides agree with TRBD1. With V trimmed by 4 bases and J by 4 bases, 6 bases remained unmatched. Germline V CDR1 and CDR2: ENHRY, SYGVKD. The CDR3 is 14 residues long. The chain's CDR3 is CAISGVTGTTEAFF. The CDR3 DNA is TGTGCCATCAGTGGAGTGACAGGGACCACTGAAGCTTTCTTT.

A single count supports this clone. This chain joins TRBV6-5 and TRBJ1-6, with D tentatively TRBD1 (6 bases). Trimming removed 7 bases from V and 8 bases from J, with 12 bases in between. Germline V CDR1 and CDR2: MNHEY, SVGAGI. The length of the CDR3 is 13 residues. CDR3 region: CASTGRGDSPLHF. CDR3 nucleotides: TGTGCCAGCACAGGGAGGGGGGATTCACCCCTCCACTTT.